This T cell receptor (beta chain) came from a study of blood T cell repertoires in COVID-19. The wider study: From the United States, Italy and Spain came samples of acute and convalescent COVID-19. PBMCs, B-cell-depleted T cells, or T cells were the source of the cDNA or gDNA that made up the material.

In the authors' workflow: Cell counts per sample came from amplifying reference gene primers. Profiled with immunoSEQ multiplex PCR; TCRdb holds only in-frame clones, not every one. That table is the source of V, J and clone size, and D and trimming were worked out from the DNA. This sample has roughly 70,000 clones, with more than 80% found just once. Trimming took 2 bases from V and 0 from J, leaving 5 bases between them. The CDR3 runs to 14 residues. The germline V gene has CDR1 KGHDR and CDR2 SFDVKD. Only one count was recorded for this clone. The rearrangement links TRBV24-1 to TRBJ2-3; D unresolved. The clonotype originates from a woman of 80 years or more with active COVID-19. The specimen was peripheral blood. CDR3 protein: CATSDSRSTDTQYF. The DNA for the CDR3 is TGTGCCACCAGTGATTCCCGGAGCACAGATACGCAGTATTTT.